This passage covers 27 T cell receptor beta chains from one sample sequenced in a study of shared clonotypes between healthy human individuals. Data came from immunoSEQ multiplex PCR; TCRdb stores just in-frame clones and leaves some out. This table has about 2.2 million clones, about 93% appearing once. CD45RO-negative cells were positively selected for CCR7, leaving out terminally differentiated effector memory CD45RA+ cells. The source material was naive CD8+ T cells from PBMCs. The receptors derive from a man aged 18 to 30 in good health. Some clones in this sample may be carry-over from other donors' samples.

The chain joins TRBV5-1 to TRBJ1-2, with TRBD1 identical over 9 bases. Germline lookup yields CDR1 SGHRS and CDR2 YFSETQ. V was clipped by 0 bases and J by 2 bases; unmatched bases: 5. CDR3 length: 16 residues. The CDR3 bases are TGCGCCAGCAGCTTGGTCCGGACAGGGGCGAACTATGGCTACACCTTC. It is translated as CASSLVRTGANYGYTF. Using reference TRBV5-1 and TRBJ1-2 for the parts outside the CDR3, the full variable domain is KAGVTQTPRYLIKTRGQQVTLSCSPISGHRSVSWYQQTPGQGLQFLFEYFSETQRNKGNFPGRFSGRQFSNSRSEMNVSTLELGDSALYLCASSLVRTGANYGYTFGSGTRLTVV.

The V and J genes are TRBV6-5 and TRBJ2-7; D is unclear. The V gene lost 4 bases and the J gene lost 8 bases, with 21 bases spanning the gap. The CDR3 has 15 residues. CDR1 is MNHEY and CDR2 is SVGAGI in the germline V gene. CDR3 in DNA: TGTGCCAGCAGTTCCCTGACGGCTACCTTGGGGAAGCAGTACTTC. Protein sequence: CASSSLTATLGKQYF.

This clone was observed once. J is TRBJ2-2 and V is TRBV4-2, with TRBD2 matching over 10 bases. J lost 3 bases, V lost 3 bases, and 10 bases had no gene match. This CDR3 is 18 amino acids long. CDR1 LGHNA and CDR2 YNFKEQ come from the germline V gene. This CDR3 reads CASSHSPGLAEYTGELFF. DNA for the CDR3: TGTGCCAGCAGCCACTCTCCCGGACTAGCGGAATACACCGGGGAGCTGTTTTTT.

Turning to this clone: The same CDR3 can be traced to other DNA sequences in this sample. The CDR3 nucleotides are TGTGCCAGCAGTCCGACCGGGACAGACTATGGCTACACCTTC. It yields the protein CASSPTGTDYGYTF. The chain combines TRBV27 with TRBJ1-2, with TRBD1 matching 7 bases. The V segment lost 5 bases and the J segment 3 bases; nucleotides outside the gene matches: 6. The CDR3 has 14 residues. Per germline, CDR1 MNHEY and CDR2 SMNVEV (reference sequence).

The chain has TRBV4-1 and TRBJ2-7; D ambiguous. Trimming stripped 1 base from V and 1 base from J, with 8 bases between. This CDR3 has 14 amino acids. Per germline, CDR1 MGHRA and CDR2 YSYEKL. The CDR3 loop reads CASSQVPTSYEQYF. CDR3 DNA sequence: TGCGCCAGCAGCCAAGTGCCCACTTCCTACGAGCAGTACTTC.

This clone was seen only a few times. This chain uses TRBV9 with TRBJ1-1; D might be TRBD1 (5 bases). Germline V gives CDR1 SGDLS, CDR2 YYNGEE. V was clipped by 3 bases and J by 1 base, with 10 bases between them. The CDR3 is made up of 14 amino acids. The DNA of the CDR3 is TGTGCCAGCAGCGAGAGAGACAGGAACACTGAAGCTTTCTTT. Translation: CASSERDRNTEAFF.

The V and J genes are TRBV4-2 and TRBJ2-5; the D call may be TRBD1 or TRBD2 (6 bases each). V was cut by 1 base and J by 5 bases, with 11 bases left in between. Germline loops: CDR1 LGHNA, CDR2 YNFKEQ. The CDR3 contains 14 residues. The CDR3: CASSQAGAPETQYF. The DNA for the CDR3 is TGTGCCAGCAGCCAAGCGGGGGCCCCGGAGACCCAGTACTTC.

The chain carries TRBV13 and TRBJ1-1, with a possible D match to TRBD1 (5 bases). Trimming took 8 bases from V and 10 from J, leaving 23 bases between them. The germline CDR1 and CDR2 sequences are PRHDT and FYEKMQ (reference sequence). The CDR3 runs 14 residues. The CDR3 coding sequence is TGTGCCAGCGGGACCGGGAGAGGACACTGGGGAGCTTTCTTT. Amino acids: CASGTGRGHWGAFF.

This chain's CDR3 is CASSVHVQRGSADTQYF. CDR3 coding DNA: TGTGCCAGCAGCGTCCACGTCCAGCGGGGCTCGGCAGATACGCAGTATTTT. The V gene is TRBV9, the J gene TRBJ2-3; the match to TRBD2 covers 7 bases. There are 17 residues in the CDR3. The trim removed 2 bases at V and 4 bases at J, leaving 13 bases unmatched. Germline V gives CDR1 SGDLS, CDR2 YYNGEE.

V usage is TRBV5-1 and J usage is TRBJ2-1; TRBD2 aligns across 8 bases. CDR3 length equals 16 residues. J was trimmed by 5 bases and V by 2 bases; bases with no gene match: 9. CDR1 and CDR2 (germline): SGHRS, YFSETQ. The CDR3 loop is CASSLTGTRPNNEQFF. The CDR3 DNA is TGCGCCAGCAGCTTAACCGGGACTAGACCTAACAATGAGCAGTTCTTC.

The DNA for the CDR3 is TGCGCCAGCCGGACAGCATACGAGCAGTACTTC. The encoded protein is CASRTAYEQYF. The gene calls are TRBV10-2 and TRBJ2-7, with D perhaps matching TRBD1 (6 bases). The CDR3 sequence is 11 residues long. Germline V gives CDR1 WSHSY, CDR2 SAAADI. V dropped 8 bases and J dropped 4 bases, with 9 bases sitting between them.

The chain has TRBV11-1 and TRBJ2-4; 8 bases line up with TRBD1. V lost 4 bases to trimming and J lost 0 bases; unmatched junction nucleotides: 8. The CDR3 covers 17 residues. In germline, CDR1 is SGHAT, CDR2 FQDESV (reference sequence). The CDR3 here is CASSSDRGPLAKNIQYF. DNA of the CDR3: TGTGCCAGCAGCTCCGACAGGGGACCGCTAGCCAAAAACATTCAGTACTTC.

The chain employs TRBV19 and TRBJ2-5; 12 bases fit TRBD1. Germline V gene data show CDR1 as LNHDA and CDR2 as SQIVND (reference sequence). The CDR3 is 16 amino acids. The junction had 7 bases not matched to a gene; V was cut back by 3 bases and J by 5 bases. The CDR3 region is CASSIGTGGGLETQYF. The CDR3 DNA follows: TGTGCCAGTAGTATCGGGACAGGGGGCGGGTTGGAGACCCAGTACTTC.

The V call is TRBV27, the J call TRBJ2-7; D perhaps matches TRBD1 (6 bases). The CDR3 runs 14 residues. Germline CDR1 MNHEY, CDR2 SMNVEV (reference sequence). V dropped 8 bases and J dropped 3 bases, with 17 bases sitting between them. CDR3 nucleotides: TGTGCCAGCGGGTATCACAGGGAAAGCTACGAGCAGTACTTC. This gives the protein CASGYHRESYEQYF.

The chain is built from TRBV4-2 and TRBJ2-3; 9 bases map to TRBD2. CDR3 length equals 16 residues. V shed 4 bases and J 6 bases; nucleotides not matched to a gene: 11. In germline, CDR1 is LGHNA, CDR2 YNFKEQ. CDR3 bases: TGTGCCAGCAGCCGGGATCGCGGCCTAGCGGGGGATACGCAGTATTTT. It encodes CASSRDRGLAGDTQYF.

This chain uses TRBV11-2 with TRBJ2-7; 8 positions agree with TRBD1. The CDR3 sequence is 14 residues long. The V gene's germline CDR1 is SGHAT and CDR2 FQNNGV. Unmatched junction bases numbered 10, after V lost 5 bases and J lost 7 bases. The CDR3, as DNA: TGTGCCAGCAGCCCCCCCGGGACAGGAGGGGAGCAGTACTTC. Protein product: CASSPPGTGGEQYF.

On this clone itself: The same CDR3 also results from other DNA sequences found in this sample. The chain combines TRBV5-1 with TRBJ2-2; possible D gene TRBD2, 5 bases. V dropped 4 bases and J dropped 1 base, with 8 bases sitting between them. This CDR3 is built from 14 residues. CDR1 is SGHRS and CDR2 is YFSETQ in the germline V gene. The CDR3, as DNA: TGCGCCAGCAGCCCCACTAGGAACACCGGGGAGCTGTTTTTT. Its translation: CASSPTRNTGELFF.

With respect to this clone: Other DNA variants within this sample encode the same CDR3. The chain carries TRBV28 and TRBJ1-1; no clear D gene. Trimming cost V 3 bases and J 0 bases, with 11 bases left between them. This CDR3 is built from 15 residues. Germline-derived CDR1 and CDR2 are MDHEN and SYDVKM. CDR3 in amino acids: CASSLEGRMNTEAFF. The CDR3, as DNA: TGTGCCAGCAGTTTGGAAGGGCGAATGAACACTGAAGCTTTCTTT.

This chain joins TRBV7-9 and TRBJ2-1; 8 bases are shared with TRBD2. The CDR3 is 15 amino acids. Germline V CDR1 and CDR2: SEHNR, FQNEAQ (reference sequence). Unmatched junction bases numbered 6, after V lost 2 bases and J lost 6 bases. This CDR3 reads CASSLLSGGFNEQFF. CDR3 bases: TGTGCCAGCAGCTTATTGTCGGGAGGGTTCAATGAGCAGTTCTTC.

The chain uses TRBV4-3 and TRBJ1-1, with no clear D. CDR1 and CDR2 (germline): LGHNA, YSLEER. V was shortened by 3 bases and J by 3 bases, with 11 bases between the two germline ends. The CDR3 is made up of 14 amino acids. The CDR3 is CASSQSGGDTEAFF. Written as DNA, the CDR3 is TGCGCCAGCAGCCAGTCCGGCGGGGACACTGAAGCTTTCTTT.

This sequence joins TRBV28 and TRBJ2-3; D is perhaps TRBD1 (5 bases). Germline loops: CDR1 MDHEN, CDR2 SYDVKM. The germline V and J ends were trimmed by 3 bases and 2 bases, with 12 bases remaining between them. The CDR3 runs to 15 residues. The CDR3 DNA reads TGTGCCAGCAGTTTCACCAGCAGGGCCACAGATACGCAGTATTTT. Translation gives CASSFTSRATDTQYF.

This rearrangement joins TRBV28 to TRBJ2-6, with D possibly matching TRBD2 (6 bases). The CDR3 consists of 16 residues. The V end lost 3 bases, the J end lost 2 bases, and 11 bases lay between the germline ends. CDR1 MDHEN and CDR2 SYDVKM come from the germline V gene. For the CDR3, the DNA is TGTGCCAGCAGTTTCGCGGGGCGGGCTGGGGCCAACGTCCTGACTTTC. As protein: CASSFAGRAGANVLTF.

The J gene is TRBJ1-1, the V gene TRBV19, with D possibly matching TRBD1 (5 bases). V was clipped by 3 bases and J by 11 bases, with 13 bases between them. Germline V CDR1 and CDR2: LNHDA, SQIVND (reference sequence). The CDR3 runs 12 residues. The CDR3 loop is CASSMYGDLAFF. The CDR3 coding sequence is TGTGCCAGTAGTATGTACGGGGACTTGGCTTTCTTT.

The chain uses TRBV28 and TRBJ2-7; tentative D call: TRBD1 (6 bases). The germline V gene encodes CDR1 MDHEN and CDR2 SYDVKM. V lost 6 bases, J lost 5 bases, and 17 bases lay in between. This CDR3 has 14 residues. CDR3 sequence: CASRSTQGIHEQYF. The CDR3 nucleotides read TGTGCCAGCAGATCAACTCAGGGGATCCACGAGCAGTACTTC.

This clone was counted once. The chain joins TRBV7-9 to TRBJ2-2; D might be TRBD2 (5 bases). The V gene lost 8 bases and the J gene lost 3 bases, with 13 bases spanning the gap. The CDR3 length is 14 residues. Per the germline V gene, CDR1 is SEHNR and CDR2 is FQNEAQ (reference sequence). The CDR3 DNA sequence: TGTGCCAGCCCACCCGAGGAGGACACCGGGGAGCTGTTTTTT. Amino acid sequence: CASPPEEDTGELFF.

This clone was counted once. The chain couples TRBV27 to TRBJ2-7; unclear D gene. Per the germline V gene, CDR1 is MNHEY and CDR2 is SMNVEV (reference sequence). Deletions cut 4 bases from V and 5 bases from J, with 6 bases between. This CDR3 comprises 11 residues. The CDR3 sequence is CASSSRNEQYF. For the CDR3, the DNA is TGTGCCAGCAGTTCTAGGAACGAGCAGTACTTC.

V is TRBV28 and J is TRBJ2-1; TRBD2 matches at 8 bases. V lost 3 bases and J lost 2; bases outside the gene matches: 6. CDR3 length: 16 residues. Germline CDR1 is MDHEN and CDR2 is SYDVKM. The CDR3: CASSLSASGPYNEQFF. Written as DNA, the CDR3 is TGTGCCAGCAGTTTGTCGGCTAGCGGGCCCTACAATGAGCAGTTCTTC. Supplemented by reference TRBV28 and TRBJ2-1, the full variable domain reads DVKVTQSSRYLVKRTGEKVFLECVQDMDHENMFWYRQDPGLGLRLIYFSYDVKMKEKGDIPEGYSVSREKKERFSLILESASTNQTSMYLCASSLSASGPYNEQFFGPGTRLTVL.